This passage covers 22 T cell receptor beta chains from one sample sequenced in a study of cytomegalovirus exposure and HLA in healthy donors. Using immunoSEQ multiplex PCR, the repertoire was profiled, and TCRdb retains in-frame clones only, with some absent. The sample consists of some 250,000 clones, around 91% of them appearing once. The sequenced sample was PBMCs. The receptors were gathered from a young woman in good health and CMV-seronegative.

V and J are TRBV18 and TRBJ2-2, with 7 bases matching TRBD1. V was clipped by 4 bases and J by 4 bases; unmatched bases: 6. CDR1 and CDR2 from the germline V gene are KGHSH and LQKENI. There are 15 residues in the CDR3. This chain's CDR3 is CASSRGQTFTGELFF. The CDR3 DNA is TGTGCCAGCTCACGGGGACAGACCTTCACCGGGGAGCTGTTTTTT.

The rearrangement uses TRBV5-4 and TRBJ2-1; 11 bases map to TRBD2. This CDR3 has 16 amino acids. V was pared by 5 bases and J by 6 bases, with 10 bases of the junction left unmatched. The germline V gene encodes CDR1 SGHNT and CDR2 YYREEE (reference sequence). The CDR3 reads CASRRASGGKTNEQFF. CDR3 coding DNA: TGTGCCAGCAGGAGGGCTAGCGGGGGGAAAACCAATGAGCAGTTCTTC.

The V and J genes are TRBV23-1 and TRBJ2-1; 8 bases map to TRBD1. TRBV23-1 is labeled an ORF, and its function is uncertain. V shed 11 bases and J 6 bases; nucleotides not matched to a gene: 9. This CDR3 spans 13 amino acids. The CDR3 nucleotides are TGCGCCCAGGGACAGGAAGGGCCCAATGAGCAGTTCTTC. Its protein is CAQGQEGPNEQFF.

The V call is TRBV4-3, the J call TRBJ2-7, with TRBD2 matching 10 bases. The CDR3 covers 14 residues. Germline-derived CDR1 and CDR2 are LGHNA and YSLEER. V was pared by 3 bases and J by 2 bases, with 1 base of the junction left unmatched. CDR3: CASSHLAGAYEQYF. In DNA, the CDR3 is TGCGCCAGCAGCCATCTAGCGGGGGCCTACGAGCAGTACTTC.

The chain links TRBV7-8 to TRBJ2-7; 10 bases line up with TRBD2. Per the germline V gene, CDR1 is SGHVS and CDR2 is FQNEAQ. The CDR3 loop spans 16 amino acids. J lost 2 bases, V lost 1 base, and 5 bases had no gene match. The CDR3 loop is CASSLVRTSGTYEQYF. The CDR3 nucleotides read TGTGCCAGCAGCTTAGTTCGGACTAGCGGTACCTACGAGCAGTACTTC.

The chain has TRBV7-2 and TRBJ1-4; D unresolved. Germline CDR1 is SGHTA and CDR2 is FQGNSA. The CDR3 runs to 13 residues. The V gene lost 2 bases and the J gene lost 6 bases, with 7 bases spanning the gap. The CDR3 DNA is TGTGCCAGCAGCTTAAGGCGGGATGAAAAACTGTTTTTT. As protein: CASSLRRDEKLFF.

V gene TRBV28 combines with J gene TRBJ2-4; D might be TRBD1 (5 bases). This CDR3 comprises 12 residues. Germline V lookup: CDR1 MDHEN, CDR2 SYDVKM. V was shortened by 4 bases and J by 8 bases, with 9 bases between the two germline ends. Here the CDR3 DNA reads TGTGCCAGCAGTTCTACAGGTTACATTCAGTACTTC. Encoded protein: CASSSTGYIQYF.

The chain combines TRBV5-1 with TRBJ2-2; TRBD1 agrees at 10 bases. This CDR3 has 17 amino acids. V lost 4 bases to trimming and J lost 0 bases; unmatched junction nucleotides: 6. CDR1 SGHRS and CDR2 YFSETQ come from the germline V gene. As DNA, the CDR3 is TGCGCCAGCAGCGTCAGACAGGGGGCGGCGAACACCGGGGAGCTGTTTTTT. Translation: CASSVRQGAANTGELFF.

The chain recombines TRBV19 with TRBJ1-5, with D possibly matching TRBD1 (6 bases). Trimming removed 5 bases at V and 2 bases at J, with 10 bases between. The CDR3 extends over 14 amino acids. Germline-derived CDR1 and CDR2 are LNHDA and SQIVND (reference sequence). CDR3 nucleotide sequence: TGTGCCAGTAGTGGGGGGGCGGGCAATCAGCCCCAGCATTTT. This codes for CASSGGAGNQPQHF.

This chain links TRBV19 with TRBJ2-1; D might be TRBD2 (5 bases). Trimming removed 3 bases from V and 2 bases from J, with 11 bases in between. CDR1 and CDR2 from the germline V gene are LNHDA and SQIVND (reference sequence). This CDR3 contains 15 residues. The chain's CDR3 is CASSMDSGTYNEQFF. CDR3 DNA: TGTGCCAGTAGTATGGACTCAGGTACCTACAATGAGCAGTTCTTC.

This clone was seen a handful of times. This CDR3 is CASSPRQGHYGYTF. CDR3 sequence (DNA): TGTGCCAGCAGTCCGCGACAGGGGCATTATGGCTACACCTTC. V is TRBV28 and J is TRBJ1-2, with 8 bases fitting TRBD1. V lost 5 bases and J lost 5; bases outside the gene matches: 7. The length of the CDR3 is 14 residues. Germline assignment: CDR1 MDHEN and CDR2 SYDVKM.

The chain couples TRBV9 to TRBJ2-7, with a tentative D call TRBD1 (6 bases). V lost 6 bases to trimming and J lost 4 bases, with 14 bases between them. Germline V gene lookup returns CDR1 SGDLS and CDR2 YYNGEE. The CDR3 extends over 13 amino acids. As DNA, the CDR3 is TGTGCCAGCAAAGACAGGCGGCGATACGAGCAGTACTTC. It translates to CASKDRRRYEQYF.

The chain is built from TRBV11-1 and TRBJ1-1; D gene ambiguous. The CDR3 consists of 16 residues. Germline V lookup: CDR1 SGHAT, CDR2 FQDESV (reference sequence). The V end was cut by 6 bases, the J end by 1 base, with 18 bases between. In DNA, the CDR3 is TGTGCCAGCAGTAAACGTACCAGGATCGAGAACACTGAAGCTTTCTTT. Residues: CASSKRTRIENTEAFF.

The chain has TRBV7-6 and TRBJ2-7; a weak D match, TRBD1 (5 bases). V dropped 1 base and J dropped 0 bases, with 10 bases sitting between them. The CDR3 extends over 15 amino acids. The germline V gene encodes CDR1 SGHVS and CDR2 FNYEAQ. Here the CDR3 reads CASSLGQPISYEQYF. CDR3 nucleotide sequence: TGTGCCAGCAGCTTAGGACAGCCAATCTCCTACGAGCAGTACTTC.

The CDR3 region is CASSWTGTGANVLTF. DNA for the CDR3: TGTGCCAGCAGTTGGACAGGGACCGGGGCCAACGTCCTGACTTTC. The genes are TRBV6-1 and TRBJ2-6; 8 nucleotides line up with TRBD1. Per germline, CDR1 MNHNS and CDR2 SASEGT. The CDR3 covers 15 residues. V shed 5 bases and J 4 bases; nucleotides not matched to a gene: 4.

The chain combines TRBV7-9 with TRBJ1-1, with unresolved D. The germline CDR1 and CDR2 sequences are SEHNR and FQNEAQ (reference sequence). The CDR3 runs to 11 residues. V lost 6 bases, J lost 12 bases, and 14 bases lay in between. The CDR3 sequence: CASRRDQWTFF. The DNA for the CDR3 is TGTGCCAGCAGGCGGGATCAGTGGACTTTCTTT.

The chain combines TRBV28 with TRBJ1-1; D gene unclear. CDR1 is MDHEN and CDR2 is SYDVKM in the germline V gene. The V end lost 3 bases, the J end lost 0 bases, and 5 bases lay between the germline ends. The CDR3 runs to 13 residues. This CDR3 is CASSFRMNTEAFF. CDR3 DNA sequence: TGTGCCAGCAGTTTCAGGATGAACACTGAAGCTTTCTTT.

This sequence joins TRBV6-1 and TRBJ1-2; perhaps TRBD1 as D (6 bases). The CDR3 has 12 amino acids. Germline V gene sequence: CDR1 MNHNS, CDR2 SASEGT. Trimming stripped 8 bases from V and 8 bases from J, with 15 bases between. CDR3 residues: CASRMGAQGYTF. In DNA, the CDR3 is TGTGCCAGCCGAATGGGGGCACAGGGCTACACCTTC.

This clone occurred once. J is TRBJ1-5 and V is TRBV9; 7 positions match TRBD1. The CDR3 is made up of 17 amino acids. V dropped 3 bases and J dropped 0; count of bases not matched to a gene: 9. Germline assignment: CDR1 SGDLS and CDR2 YYNGEE. CDR3 sequence reads: CASSAQGDMTSNQPQHF. CDR3 DNA sequence: TGTGCCAGCAGCGCCCAGGGGGACATGACTAGCAATCAGCCCCAGCATTTT.

The rearrangement links TRBV10-1 to TRBJ2-3; weak D call: TRBD1 (6 bases). The CDR3 loop spans 15 amino acids. Trimming took 5 bases from V and 4 from J, leaving 16 bases between them. The germline V gene has CDR1 WNHNN and CDR2 SYGVQD (reference sequence). The CDR3 bases are TGCGCCAGCAGTCGACCGGGACAATCTTCAGATACGCAGTATTTT. Protein product: CASSRPGQSSDTQYF.

This rearrangement joins TRBV5-1 to TRBJ2-3; tentative D call: TRBD2 (6 bases). There are 15 residues in the CDR3. V lost 4 bases and J lost 2, with 14 bases in between. Germline V gene data show CDR1 as SGHRS and CDR2 as YFSETQ. DNA for the CDR3: TGCGCCAGCAGCCTCCTGGGGGGAATCACAGATACGCAGTATTTT. Encoded protein: CASSLLGGITDTQYF.

The rearrangement links TRBV23-1 to TRBJ2-5; D unclear. TRBV23-1 counts as an open reading frame of uncertain function. The CDR3 covers 11 residues. V lost 3 bases to trimming and J lost 5 bases, with 4 bases between them. Here the CDR3 DNA reads TGCGCCAGCAGTCACGGTGAGACCCAGTACTTC. This encodes CASSHGETQYF.